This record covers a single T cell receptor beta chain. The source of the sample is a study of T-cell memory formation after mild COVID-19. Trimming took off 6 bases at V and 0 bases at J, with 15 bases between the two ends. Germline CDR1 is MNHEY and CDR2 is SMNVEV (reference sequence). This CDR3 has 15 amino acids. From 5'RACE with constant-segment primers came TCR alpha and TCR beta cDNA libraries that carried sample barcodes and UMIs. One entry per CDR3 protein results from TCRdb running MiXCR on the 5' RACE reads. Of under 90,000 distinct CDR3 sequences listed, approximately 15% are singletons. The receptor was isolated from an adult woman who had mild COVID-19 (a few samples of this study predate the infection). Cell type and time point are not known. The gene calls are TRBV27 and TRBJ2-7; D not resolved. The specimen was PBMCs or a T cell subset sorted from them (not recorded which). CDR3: CASSPAAIHSYEQYF. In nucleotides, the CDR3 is TGTGCCAGCAGCCCCGCTGCCATTCACTCCTACGAGCAGTACTTC.